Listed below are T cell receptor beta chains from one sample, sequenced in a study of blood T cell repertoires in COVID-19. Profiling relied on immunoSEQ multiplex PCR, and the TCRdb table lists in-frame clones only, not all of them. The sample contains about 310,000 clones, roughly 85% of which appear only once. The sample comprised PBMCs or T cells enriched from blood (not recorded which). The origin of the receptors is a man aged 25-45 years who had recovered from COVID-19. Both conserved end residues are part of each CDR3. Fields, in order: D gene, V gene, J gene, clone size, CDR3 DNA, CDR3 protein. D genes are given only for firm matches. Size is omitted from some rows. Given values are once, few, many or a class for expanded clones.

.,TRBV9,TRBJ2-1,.,TGTGCCAGCAAACGTTCCGGGAGTGAGCAGTTCTTC,CASKRSGSEQFF
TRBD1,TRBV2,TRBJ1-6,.,TGTGCCAGCAGTGGATCGGGACAGGGAGAAACTAGCTCCTATAATTCACCCCTCCACTTT,CASSGSGQGETSSYNSPLHF
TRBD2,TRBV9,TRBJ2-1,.,TGTGCCAGCAGCGTAGGCTCCGGGACTAGCAATGAGCAGTTCTTC,CASSVGSGTSNEQFF
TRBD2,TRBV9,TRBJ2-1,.,TGTGCCAGCAGCGTAATATCGGGGGGGCCCACTGAGCAGTTCTTC,CASSVISGGPTEQFF
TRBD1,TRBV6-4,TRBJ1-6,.,TGTGCCAGCAAGAACACAGGGGTGGCTAATTCACCCCTCCACTTT,CASKNTGVANSPLHF
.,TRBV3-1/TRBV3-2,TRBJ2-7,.,TGTGCCAGCAGCCACAGTGCCACCTACGAGCAGTACTTC,CASSHSATYEQYF
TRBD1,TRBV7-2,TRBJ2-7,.,TGTGCCAGCAGCTTGGACAGGAAAGTCAACGAGCAGTACTTC,CASSLDRKVNEQYF
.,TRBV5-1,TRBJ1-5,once,TGCGCCAGCAGCTTGGCAGGAGACAGCGATCAGCCCCAGCATTTT,CASSLAGDSDQPQHF
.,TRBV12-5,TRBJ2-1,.,TGTGCTAGTGCTGAGACAGGTATCTCCTACAATGAGCAGTTCTTC,CASAETGISYNEQFF
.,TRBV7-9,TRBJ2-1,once,TGTGCCAGCAGCTTAAGCGGATCCTACAATGAGCAGTTCTTC,CASSLSGSYNEQFF
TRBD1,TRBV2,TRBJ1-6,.,TGTGCCAGCAGTCAGAGGACAGGGTTCGGCAATTCACCCCTCCACTTT,CASSQRTGFGNSPLHF
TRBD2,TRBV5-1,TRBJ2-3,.,TGCGCCAGCAGCTTGGGACTAGCGGGGGCAGATACGCAGTATTTT,CASSLGLAGADTQYF
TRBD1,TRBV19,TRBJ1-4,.,TGTGCCAGTAGACCTACCTGGACAGGGGGTTCTGCAACTAATGAAAAACTGTTTTTT,CASRPTWTGGSATNEKLFF
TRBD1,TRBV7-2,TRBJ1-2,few,TGTGCCAGCAGCTGGACAGGGGATTATGGCTACACCTTC,CASSWTGDYGYTF
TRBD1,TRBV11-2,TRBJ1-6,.,TGTGCCAGCGGAGACAGGGACACTAATTCACCCCTCCACTTT,CASGDRDTNSPLHF
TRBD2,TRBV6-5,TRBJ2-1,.,TGTGCCAGCAGTTACTATGGATTAGGGCGGGGGGCGTGGTTCTTC,CASSYYGLGRGAWFF
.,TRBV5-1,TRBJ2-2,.,TGCGCCAGCAGCTTGGGTAGTATCGGAGTGGGGGAGCTGTTTTTT,CASSLGSIGVGELFF
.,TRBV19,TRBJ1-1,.,TGTGCCAGTGGACTAGCTTTCTTT,CASGLAFF
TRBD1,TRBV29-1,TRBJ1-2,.,TGCAGCGTTGACGACAGGGGGTGGCAAGGCTACACCTTC,CSVDDRGWQGYTF
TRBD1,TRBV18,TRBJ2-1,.,TGTGCCAGCTCGGCAGGGACAGGGATCAATGAGCAGTTCTTC,CASSAGTGINEQFF
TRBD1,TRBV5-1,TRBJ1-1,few,TGCGCCAGCAGTGTGACAGGGGAGACTGAAGCTTTCTTT,CASSVTGETEAFF
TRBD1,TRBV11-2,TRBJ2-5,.,TGTGCCAGCAGCTCCATGGCCACTCTATACAGGGGGGAGACCCAGTACTTC,CASSSMATLYRGETQYF
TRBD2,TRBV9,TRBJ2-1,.,TGTGCCAGTTCACTGGCGGGGGGGAACAATGAGCAGTTCTTC,CASSLAGGNNEQFF
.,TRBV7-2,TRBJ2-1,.,TGTGCCAGCAGCTTAGTTTCAGGGGGGAAAAACAATGAGCAGTTCTTC,CASSLVSGGKNNEQFF
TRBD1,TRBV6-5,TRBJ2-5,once,TGTGCCAGCAGTTACCTCCGACAGGGCCAGGGGGAGACCCAGTACTTC,CASSYLRQGQGETQYF
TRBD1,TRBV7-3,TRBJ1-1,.,TGTGCCAGCAGCTTACGACAGGGCACTGAAGCTTTCTTT,CASSLRQGTEAFF
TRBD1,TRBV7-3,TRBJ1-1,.,TGTGCCAGCAGCCAGACAGGGGGGGTTACTGAAGCTTTCTTT,CASSQTGGVTEAFF
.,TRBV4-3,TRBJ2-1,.,TGCGCCAGCAGCCAAGCCCTCCCACCGACAGGTTACAATGAGCAGTTCTTC,CASSQALPPTGYNEQFF
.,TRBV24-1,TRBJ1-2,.,TGTGCCACCAGTGATTTGGGTTCGAGGCCTGGTGGCTACACCTTC,CATSDLGSRPGGYTF
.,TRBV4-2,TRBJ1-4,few,TGTGCCAGCAGCCGGCCGGGAACTAATGAAAAACTGTTTTTT,CASSRPGTNEKLFF
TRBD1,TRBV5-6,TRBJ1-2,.,TGTGCCAGCAGCGAAGCCGCGGACAGGAACTATGGCTACACCTTC,CASSEAADRNYGYTF
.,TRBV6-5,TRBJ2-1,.,TGTGCCACTTTCGATACTAACGGGATCAGCGATGAGCAGTTCTTC,CATFDTNGISDEQFF
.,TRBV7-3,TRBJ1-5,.,TGTGCCAGCAGCTTAGCGCCTAATCAGCCCCAGCATTTT,CASSLAPNQPQHF
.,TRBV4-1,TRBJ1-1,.,TGCGCCAGCAGCCAAGGTACAGTGGGGCCCATGAACACTGAAGCTTTCTTT,CASSQGTVGPMNTEAFF
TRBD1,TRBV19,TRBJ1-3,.,TGTGCCAGTACCCTCACCGGGACAGGTGGCAACACCATATATTTT,CASTLTGTGGNTIYF
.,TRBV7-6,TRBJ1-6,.,TGTGCCAGCGGTCGCGGGGGAGGGTTCGATGTTAGTTCACCCCTCCACTTT,CASGRGGGFDVSSPLHF
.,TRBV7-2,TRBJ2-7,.,TGTGCCAGCAGCTTAAGGGACTTGGGTTACGAGCAGTACTTC,CASSLRDLGYEQYF
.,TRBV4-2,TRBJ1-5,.,TGTGCCAGCAGCCAAGATGAGGGCACCCAGCCCCAGCATTTT,CASSQDEGTQPQHF
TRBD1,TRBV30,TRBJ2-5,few,TGTGCCTGGAGTGAGGGACAGGGTTTTGAGACCCAGTACTTC,CAWSEGQGFETQYF
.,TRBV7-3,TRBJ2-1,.,TGTGCCAGCAGCCGCGCCCTTAGCAATGAGCAGTTCTTC,CASSRALSNEQFF
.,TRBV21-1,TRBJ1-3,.,TGTGCCAGCACTCCCCCCCATACGGACAGAGAAACCAACTCTGGAAACACCATATATTTT,CASTPPHTDRETNSGNTIYF
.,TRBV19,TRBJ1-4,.,TGTGCCAGTTCCTCAAGGGGGGGGGCACCTAATGAAAAACTGTTTTTT,CASSSRGGAPNEKLFF
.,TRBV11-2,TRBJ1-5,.,TGTGCCAGCAGCTTAGATGTCAGTATGGGCAATCAGCCCCAGCATTTT,CASSLDVSMGNQPQHF
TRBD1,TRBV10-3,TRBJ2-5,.,TGTGCCATCAGGGGACAGCACGAAGAGACCCAGTACTTC,CAIRGQHEETQYF
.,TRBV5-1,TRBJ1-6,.,TGCGCCAGCAGCTTGGGTTCGGGCAGGGCTTCACCCCTCCACTTT,CASSLGSGRASPLHF
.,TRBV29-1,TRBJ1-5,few,TGCAGCGTCGCCCGAGACACCTTCGATCAGCCCCAGCATTTT,CSVARDTFDQPQHF